This is a list of T cell receptor beta chains from one sample in a study of T cells after somatic rescue of genetic block. Libraries were prepared by immunoSEQ multiplex PCR; TCRdb keeps only in-frame clonotypes and omits some of them. Of over 95,000 clones listed, 75% to 95% are singletons. The sequenced material came from peripheral blood mononuclear cells (PBMCs). Every receptor here comes from a woman younger than 35. Both conserved end residues are part of each CDR3. The order of the fields is CDR3 protein, V gene, J gene, D gene. A D gene is named only where the DNA matches it firmly.

CDR3: CASGRDVGGELFF
V: TRBV7-2
J: TRBJ2-2
D: .

CDR3: CASSQQTGFATNEKLFF
V: TRBV7-2
J: TRBJ1-4
D: .

CDR3: CASSSRTSLLGAQYF
V: TRBV6-5
J: TRBJ2-5
D: TRBD2

CDR3: CASSLTSGGEQFF
V: TRBV7-2
J: TRBJ2-1
D: TRBD2

CDR3: CASSAEGGTEAFF
V: TRBV19
J: TRBJ1-1
D: .

CDR3: CASSPDRGSYGYTF
V: TRBV6-5
J: TRBJ1-2
D: TRBD1

CDR3: CASSHQGTSGKPLSYEQYF
V: TRBV4-2
J: TRBJ2-7
D: TRBD2

CDR3: CASSFRRGDQETQYF
V: TRBV5-4
J: TRBJ2-5
D: TRBD2

CDR3: CASSFSTGPGPANEQFF
V: TRBV11-3
J: TRBJ2-1
D: .

CDR3: CASSGQGGNQPQHF
V: TRBV6-1
J: TRBJ1-5
D: TRBD1

CDR3: CASSLGRGAEFTNQPQHF
V: TRBV5-5
J: TRBJ1-5
D: .

CDR3: CASSYVNTEAFF
V: TRBV19
J: TRBJ1-1
D: .

CDR3: CAWNQAGTAGELFF
V: TRBV30
J: TRBJ2-2
D: .

CDR3: CASRNGLTNTGELFF
V: TRBV6-5
J: TRBJ2-2
D: .

CDR3: CASSRSPRGAYNSPLHF
V: TRBV27
J: TRBJ1-6
D: .

CDR3: CASSDRTDTQYF
V: TRBV6-6
J: TRBJ2-3
D: .

CDR3: CASLFLDRADEKLFF
V: TRBV6-4
J: TRBJ1-4
D: TRBD1

CDR3: CASSQARHTEAFF
V: TRBV4-3
J: TRBJ1-1
D: .

CDR3: CAWRNRGRNTEAFF
V: TRBV30
J: TRBJ1-1
D: TRBD1

CDR3: CSVEDVGRSYGYTF
V: TRBV29-1
J: TRBJ1-2
D: .

CDR3: CASSQDPGQGLETQYF
V: TRBV4-3
J: TRBJ2-5
D: .

CDR3: CASSRQAAYEQYF
V: TRBV11-2
J: TRBJ2-7
D: .

CDR3: CASSLVLSNEQFF
V: TRBV5-1
J: TRBJ2-1
D: .

CDR3: CAISEGGSYEQYF
V: TRBV10-3
J: TRBJ2-7
D: .

CDR3: CASSSQAGNTEAFF
V: TRBV5-4
J: TRBJ1-1
D: .

CDR3: CAISSTGGSYGYTF
V: TRBV10-3
J: TRBJ1-2
D: TRBD1

CDR3: CASSPTGLGTEAFF
V: TRBV4-2
J: TRBJ1-1
D: TRBD1

CDR3: CASRLREGPFSYEQYF
V: TRBV19
J: TRBJ2-7
D: TRBD2

CDR3: CASSLPSGEETQYF
V: TRBV11-3
J: TRBJ2-5
D: TRBD2

CDR3: CASSLQTVNNSPLHF
V: TRBV5-4
J: TRBJ1-6
D: .

CDR3: CASSVGWNTGELFF
V: TRBV6-4
J: TRBJ2-2
D: .

CDR3: CASSYSPGQGPQGW
V: TRBV6-6
J: TRBJ1-5
D: TRBD1

CDR3: CASSLPGGDTEAFF
V: TRBV7-8
J: TRBJ1-1
D: .

CDR3: CSVSQANYGYTF
V: TRBV29-1
J: TRBJ1-2
D: .

CDR3: CASSGGQGHF
V: TRBV2
J: TRBJ1-2
D: TRBD1

CDR3: CASSLGEADTQYF
V: TRBV7-9
J: TRBJ2-3
D: .

CDR3: CASSKEGGRQYF
V: TRBV21-1
J: TRBJ2-3
D: .

CDR3: CASSTSGYNQPQHF
V: TRBV19
J: TRBJ1-5
D: .

CDR3: CAWSVEGGEFGWSDTQYF
V: TRBV30
J: TRBJ2-3
D: .

CDR3: CASSQERADTDTQYF
V: TRBV4-3
J: TRBJ2-3
D: .

CDR3: CASSQVRARDYNSPLHF
V: TRBV4-1
J: TRBJ1-6
D: .

CDR3: CAWSVDRTSLGEQYF
V: TRBV30
J: TRBJ2-7
D: .

CDR3: CASSQGPGDQPQHF
V: TRBV4-3
J: TRBJ1-5
D: .

CDR3: CASSKLAGGQETQYF
V: TRBV5-4
J: TRBJ2-5
D: TRBD2

CDR3: CASSPDPSGTEAFF
V: TRBV7-3
J: TRBJ1-1
D: .

CDR3: CASGLTQGRNTEAFF
V: TRBV12-5
J: TRBJ1-1
D: .

CDR3: CASSLALGEEDTIYF
V: TRBV7-9
J: TRBJ1-3
D: .

CDR3: CASASNKGLYEQYF
V: TRBV28
J: TRBJ2-7
D: .

CDR3: CASSPTSEVPRDEQFF
V: TRBV18
J: TRBJ2-1
D: .

CDR3: CASSLIGWSPLHF
V: TRBV28
J: TRBJ1-6
D: .

CDR3: CASSSGTGGPANYGYTF
V: TRBV28
J: TRBJ1-2
D: TRBD1

CDR3: CASRRTELYYEQYF
V: TRBV2
J: TRBJ2-7
D: .

CDR3: CAWDRGNSPLHF
V: TRBV30
J: TRBJ1-6
D: TRBD1

CDR3: CASSPSGELFF
V: TRBV7-8
J: TRBJ2-2
D: .

CDR3: CASSPEPTGELFF
V: TRBV18
J: TRBJ2-2
D: .

CDR3: CASSYATGALTGELFF
V: TRBV6-5
J: TRBJ2-2
D: TRBD1

CDR3: CASSPTWDTEAFF
V: TRBV19
J: TRBJ1-1
D: .

CDR3: CASSERVGSQETQYF
V: TRBV2
J: TRBJ2-5
D: .